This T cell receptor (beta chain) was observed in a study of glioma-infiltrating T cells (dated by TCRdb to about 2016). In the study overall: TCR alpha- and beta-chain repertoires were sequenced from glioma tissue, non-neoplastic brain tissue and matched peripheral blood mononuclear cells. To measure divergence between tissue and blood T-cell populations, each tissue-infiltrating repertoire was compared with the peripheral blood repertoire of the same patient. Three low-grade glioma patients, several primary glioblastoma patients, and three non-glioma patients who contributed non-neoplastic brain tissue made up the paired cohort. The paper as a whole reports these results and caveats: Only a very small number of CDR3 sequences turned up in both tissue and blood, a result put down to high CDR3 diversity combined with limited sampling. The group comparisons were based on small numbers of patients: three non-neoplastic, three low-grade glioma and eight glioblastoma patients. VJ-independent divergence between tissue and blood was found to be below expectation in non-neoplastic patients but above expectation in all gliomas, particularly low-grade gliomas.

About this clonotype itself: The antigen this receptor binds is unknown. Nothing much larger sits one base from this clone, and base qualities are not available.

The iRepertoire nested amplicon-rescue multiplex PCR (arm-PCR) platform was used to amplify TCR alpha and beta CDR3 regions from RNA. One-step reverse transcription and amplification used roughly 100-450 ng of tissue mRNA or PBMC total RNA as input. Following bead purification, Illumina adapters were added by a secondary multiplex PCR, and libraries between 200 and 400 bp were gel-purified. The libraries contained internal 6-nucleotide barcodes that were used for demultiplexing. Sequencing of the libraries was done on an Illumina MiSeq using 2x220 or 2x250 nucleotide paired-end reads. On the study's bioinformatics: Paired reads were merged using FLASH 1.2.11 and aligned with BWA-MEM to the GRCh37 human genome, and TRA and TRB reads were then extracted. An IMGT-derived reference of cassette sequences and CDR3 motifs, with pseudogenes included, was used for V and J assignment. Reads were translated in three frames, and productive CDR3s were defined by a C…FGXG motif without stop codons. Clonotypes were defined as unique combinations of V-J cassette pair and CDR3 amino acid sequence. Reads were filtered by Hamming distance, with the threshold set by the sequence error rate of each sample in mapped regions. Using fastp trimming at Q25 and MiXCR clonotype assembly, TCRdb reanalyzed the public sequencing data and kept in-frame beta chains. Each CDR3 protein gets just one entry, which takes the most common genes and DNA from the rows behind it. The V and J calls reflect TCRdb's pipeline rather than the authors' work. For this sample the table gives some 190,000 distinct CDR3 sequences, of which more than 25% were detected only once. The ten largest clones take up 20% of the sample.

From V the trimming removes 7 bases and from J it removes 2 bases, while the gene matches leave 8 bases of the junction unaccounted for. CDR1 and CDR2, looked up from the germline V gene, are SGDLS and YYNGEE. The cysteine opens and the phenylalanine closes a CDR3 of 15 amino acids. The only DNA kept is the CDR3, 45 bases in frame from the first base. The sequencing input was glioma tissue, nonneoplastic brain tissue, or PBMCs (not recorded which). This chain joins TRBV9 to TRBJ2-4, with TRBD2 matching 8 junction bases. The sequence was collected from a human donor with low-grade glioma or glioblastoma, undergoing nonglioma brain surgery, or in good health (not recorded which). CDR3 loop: CASSAGGLSKNIQYF. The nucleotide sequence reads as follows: TGTGCCAGCTCCGCGGGGGGTCTCTCCAAAAACATTCAGTACTTC.